The T cell receptor beta chain described here comes from a study of long-term antiretroviral therapy in people with HIV. In each sample, roughly 0.9-10 million cryopreserved PBMC were present before DNA extraction. The germline gives CDR1 SGHTA, CDR2 FQGTGA. Trimming cost V 3 bases and J 4 bases, with 12 bases left between them. The CDR3 runs to 14 residues. For this clone: Its specificity is unknown.

The study, taken as a whole, reports: Dominance of pre-ART expanded clones persisted, fluctuating and often declining after ART. Among HIV repertoires, CDR3 length ranges were narrower than those of controls.

A v3.0 immunoSEQ assay was performed at survey level. Method: immunoSEQ multiplex PCR; TCRdb's copy keeps in-frame clones and lacks some. The table includes about 28,000 clones, roughly 84% detected once. This chain connects TRBV7-3 to TRBJ1-1; possible D gene TRBD1, 5 bases. The sequenced sample was unsorted PBMCs, obtained 0.4 years after starting antiretroviral therapy. This clonotype was sampled from a man in his late teens or twenties with HIV. The CDR3: CASSFGAGPTEAFF. The CDR3 DNA sequence: TGTGCCAGCAGCTTCGGCGCAGGGCCCACTGAAGCTTTCTTT.